This is a list of T cell receptor beta chains from one sample in a study of blood T cell repertoires in COVID-19. TCRdb keeps only in-frame clones here, not all; method: immunoSEQ multiplex PCR. The sample lists fewer than 400,000 clones, about 87% occurring once. The specimen was PBMCs or T cells enriched from blood (not recorded which). These receptors originate from a woman in her late teens or twenties who had recovered from COVID-19. Both conserved end residues are part of each CDR3. Fields, in order: J gene, V gene, D gene, clone size, CDR3 length, CDR3 protein, CDR3 DNA. The D gene is left open where the match is weak. Clone size, where shown, is once, few, many, or a class for clones that have expanded.

j_gene: TRBJ1-5
v_gene: TRBV28
d_gene: NA
abundance: NA
len: 20
CDR3aa: CASLADRMGFGSYSNQPQHF
CDR3nt: TGTGCCAGCCTGGCCGACAGGATGGGCTTTGGGTCTTATAGCAATCAGCCCCAGCATTTT

j_gene: TRBJ2-1
v_gene: TRBV18
d_gene: NA
abundance: once
len: 14
CDR3aa: CASSPMTDYNEQFF
CDR3nt: TGTGCCAGCTCACCGATGACAGACTACAATGAGCAGTTCTTC

j_gene: TRBJ1-1
v_gene: TRBV5-1
d_gene: NA
abundance: NA
len: 14
CDR3aa: CASSLGGGPTEAFF
CDR3nt: TGCGCCAGCAGCTTGGGGGGAGGCCCAACTGAAGCTTTCTTT

j_gene: TRBJ2-6
v_gene: TRBV27
d_gene: TRBD1
abundance: NA
len: 16
CDR3aa: CASSFDRASGANVLTF
CDR3nt: TGTGCCAGCAGTTTTGACAGGGCGTCTGGGGCCAACGTCCTGACTTTC

j_gene: TRBJ2-6
v_gene: TRBV10-3
d_gene: TRBD1
abundance: NA
len: 19
CDR3aa: CAINSAGTGGSSGANVLTF
CDR3nt: TGTGCCATCAATTCTGCCGGGACAGGGGGCTCATCTGGGGCCAACGTCCTGACTTTC

j_gene: TRBJ1-4
v_gene: TRBV28
d_gene: TRBD1
abundance: few
len: 14
CDR3aa: CASRAGTGYEKLFF
CDR3nt: TGTGCCAGCAGAGCCGGGACAGGGTATGAAAAACTGTTTTTT

j_gene: TRBJ2-2
v_gene: TRBV5-1
d_gene: NA
abundance: NA
len: 14
CDR3aa: CVSRGASNTGELFF
CDR3nt: TGCGTCTCCCGGGGGGCCTCGAACACCGGGGAGCTGTTTTTT

j_gene: TRBJ2-3
v_gene: TRBV11-2
d_gene: NA
abundance: NA
len: 15
CDR3aa: CASSFQSGSTDTQYF
CDR3nt: TGTGCCAGCAGCTTCCAAAGCGGAAGCACAGATACGCAGTATTTT

j_gene: TRBJ2-1
v_gene: TRBV3-1/TRBV3-2
d_gene: NA
abundance: NA
len: 14
CDR3aa: CASSTPLRYNEQFF
CDR3nt: TGTGCCAGCAGCACCCCTCTGAGGTACAATGAGCAGTTCTTC

j_gene: TRBJ2-7
v_gene: TRBV27
d_gene: TRBD2
abundance: NA
len: 13
CDR3aa: CASSLFSGGEQYF
CDR3nt: TGTGCCAGCAGTTTATTTTCGGGAGGCGAGCAGTACTTC

j_gene: TRBJ1-3
v_gene: TRBV12-3/TRBV12-4
d_gene: TRBD1
abundance: NA
len: 13
CDR3aa: CASNQDRAHTIYF
CDR3nt: TGTGCCAGCAACCAGGACAGGGCACACACCATATATTTT

j_gene: TRBJ2-5
v_gene: TRBV7-2
d_gene: TRBD2
abundance: NA
len: 19
CDR3aa: CASSLAGEAGGPRAETQYF
CDR3nt: TGTGCCAGCAGCTTAGCCGGGGAAGCGGGGGGGCCCAGGGCAGAGACCCAGTACTTC

j_gene: TRBJ1-1
v_gene: TRBV12-5
d_gene: NA
abundance: NA
len: 18
CDR3aa: CASGLAGGLGPGNTEAFF
CDR3nt: TGTGCTAGTGGTTTGGCAGGAGGCCTAGGGCCAGGGAACACTGAAGCTTTCTTT

j_gene: TRBJ2-7
v_gene: TRBV13
d_gene: TRBD2
abundance: NA
len: 17
CDR3aa: CASSLGGRPKISYEQYF
CDR3nt: TGTGCCAGCAGCTTGGGCGGGAGGCCCAAGATCTCCTACGAGCAGTACTTC

j_gene: TRBJ2-1
v_gene: TRBV5-4
d_gene: TRBD1
abundance: NA
len: 15
CDR3aa: CASSPKDRGRNEQFF
CDR3nt: TGTGCCAGCAGCCCCAAGGACAGGGGGAGGAATGAGCAGTTCTTC

j_gene: TRBJ2-2
v_gene: TRBV24-1
d_gene: NA
abundance: NA
len: 15
CDR3aa: CATSDLATNTGELFF
CDR3nt: TGTGCCACCAGTGATCTAGCGACGAACACCGGGGAGCTGTTTTTT

j_gene: TRBJ1-2
v_gene: TRBV24-1
d_gene: TRBD1
abundance: NA
len: 17
CDR3aa: CATSGRDRGEANYGYTF
CDR3nt: TGTGCCACCAGTGGCAGGGACAGGGGGGAAGCTAACTATGGCTACACCTTC

j_gene: TRBJ1-3
v_gene: TRBV27
d_gene: NA
abundance: NA
len: 15
CDR3aa: CASSFRGNRGNTIYF
CDR3nt: TGTGCCAGCAGTTTTCGGGGGAATAGGGGAAACACCATATATTTT

j_gene: TRBJ1-3
v_gene: TRBV9
d_gene: TRBD1
abundance: NA
len: 17
CDR3aa: CASSVGSGQGLGNTIYF
CDR3nt: TGTGCCAGCAGCGTAGGTTCGGGACAGGGGTTAGGAAACACCATATATTTT

j_gene: TRBJ1-5
v_gene: TRBV4-1
d_gene: NA
abundance: few
len: 14
CDR3aa: CASSQDVTGQPQHF
CDR3nt: TGCGCCAGCAGCCAAGATGTTACGGGACAGCCCCAGCATTTT

j_gene: TRBJ1-2
v_gene: TRBV5-6
d_gene: NA
abundance: NA
len: 14
CDR3aa: CASSVGVTNYGYTF
CDR3nt: TGTGCCAGCAGCGTCGGGGTTACTAACTATGGCTACACCTTC

j_gene: TRBJ2-7
v_gene: TRBV2
d_gene: NA
abundance: NA
len: 15
CDR3aa: CASSESPLRFYEQYF
CDR3nt: TGTGCCAGCAGTGAAAGCCCCTTGCGGTTCTACGAGCAGTACTTC

j_gene: TRBJ2-4
v_gene: TRBV19
d_gene: TRBD2
abundance: NA
len: 18
CDR3aa: CASSLRTSGGVAKNIQYF
CDR3nt: TGTGCCAGTAGTCTACGGACTAGCGGGGGAGTAGCCAAAAACATTCAGTACTTC

j_gene: TRBJ2-5
v_gene: TRBV3-1/TRBV3-2
d_gene: NA
abundance: NA
len: 14
CDR3aa: CASPGGCSQETQYF
CDR3nt: TGTGCCAGCCCCGGCGGGTGTAGCCAAGAGACCCAGTACTTC

j_gene: TRBJ1-1
v_gene: TRBV6-5
d_gene: TRBD1
abundance: NA
len: 13
CDR3aa: CASTEGQGTEAFF
CDR3nt: TGTGCCAGCACCGAGGGACAGGGCACTGAAGCTTTCTTT

j_gene: TRBJ2-2
v_gene: TRBV21-1
d_gene: NA
abundance: NA
len: 16
CDR3aa: CASSPRLAGSAGELFF
CDR3nt: TGTGCCAGCAGCCCACGACTAGCGGGGAGCGCCGGGGAGCTGTTTTTT

j_gene: TRBJ1-1
v_gene: TRBV25-1
d_gene: NA
abundance: NA
len: 11
CDR3aa: CASRDQRGAFF
CDR3nt: TGTGCCAGCCGAGATCAAAGGGGAGCTTTCTTT

j_gene: TRBJ2-7
v_gene: TRBV20-1
d_gene: TRBD1
abundance: NA
len: 14
CDR3aa: CSASSGTGSYEQYF
CDR3nt: TGCAGTGCTAGTTCCGGGACAGGGTCCTACGAGCAGTACTTC

j_gene: TRBJ1-6
v_gene: TRBV4-2
d_gene: NA
abundance: once
len: 16
CDR3aa: CASSLNNEGWDSPLHF
CDR3nt: TGTGCCAGCAGCCTGAACAATGAGGGATGGGATTCACCCCTCCACTTT

j_gene: TRBJ2-5
v_gene: TRBV7-8
d_gene: TRBD1
abundance: NA
len: 15
CDR3aa: CASSLLTGEAETQYF
CDR3nt: TGTGCCAGCAGCCTATTGACAGGGGAGGCCGAGACCCAGTACTTC

j_gene: TRBJ2-7
v_gene: TRBV7-2
d_gene: TRBD1
abundance: once
len: 15
CDR3aa: CASSFGTGVPYEQYF
CDR3nt: TGTGCCAGCAGCTTTGGGACAGGTGTGCCCTACGAGCAGTACTTC

j_gene: TRBJ2-1
v_gene: TRBV10-3
d_gene: TRBD2
abundance: NA
len: 15
CDR3aa: CAISAASGDYNEQFF
CDR3nt: TGTGCCATCAGTGCGGCTAGCGGGGATTACAATGAGCAGTTCTTC

j_gene: TRBJ1-3
v_gene: TRBV21-1
d_gene: NA
abundance: NA
len: 16
CDR3aa: CASSKGPGGPGNTIYF
CDR3nt: TGTGCCAGCAGCAAAGGACCGGGGGGTCCGGGAAACACCATATATTTT

j_gene: TRBJ1-5
v_gene: TRBV19
d_gene: NA
abundance: NA
len: 17
CDR3aa: CASSKSVGEPSNQPQHF
CDR3nt: TGTGCCAGTAGTAAGTCGGTTGGGGAGCCCAGCAATCAGCCCCAGCATTTT

j_gene: TRBJ1-2
v_gene: TRBV28
d_gene: NA
abundance: NA
len: 12
CDR3aa: CASQDSSYGYTF
CDR3nt: TGTGCCAGTCAAGACAGTAGCTATGGCTACACCTTC

j_gene: TRBJ1-1
v_gene: TRBV2
d_gene: TRBD1
abundance: NA
len: 17
CDR3aa: CASRRSGTAGVNTEAFF
CDR3nt: TGTGCCAGCAGGCGGTCCGGGACAGCGGGCGTGAACACTGAAGCTTTCTTT

j_gene: TRBJ2-1
v_gene: TRBV7-8
d_gene: TRBD2
abundance: NA
len: 16
CDR3aa: CASSLLSSGIGNEQFF
CDR3nt: TGTGCCAGCAGCTTATTGTCTAGCGGGATCGGCAATGAGCAGTTCTTC

j_gene: TRBJ1-3
v_gene: TRBV28
d_gene: NA
abundance: NA
len: 21
CDR3aa: CASSFPLRPFHRETSGNTIYF
CDR3nt: TGTGCCAGCAGTTTTCCGCTCCGTCCTTTTCACAGGGAAACCTCTGGAAACACCATATATTTT

j_gene: TRBJ2-3
v_gene: TRBV7-2
d_gene: TRBD1
abundance: NA
len: 13
CDR3aa: CASSPGQADTQYF
CDR3nt: TGTGCCAGCAGCCCGGGACAGGCAGATACGCAGTATTTT

j_gene: TRBJ2-1
v_gene: TRBV27
d_gene: NA
abundance: NA
len: 15
CDR3aa: CASSLSVRGANEQFF
CDR3nt: TGTGCCAGCAGTTTATCGGTACGGGGGGCGAATGAGCAGTTCTTC